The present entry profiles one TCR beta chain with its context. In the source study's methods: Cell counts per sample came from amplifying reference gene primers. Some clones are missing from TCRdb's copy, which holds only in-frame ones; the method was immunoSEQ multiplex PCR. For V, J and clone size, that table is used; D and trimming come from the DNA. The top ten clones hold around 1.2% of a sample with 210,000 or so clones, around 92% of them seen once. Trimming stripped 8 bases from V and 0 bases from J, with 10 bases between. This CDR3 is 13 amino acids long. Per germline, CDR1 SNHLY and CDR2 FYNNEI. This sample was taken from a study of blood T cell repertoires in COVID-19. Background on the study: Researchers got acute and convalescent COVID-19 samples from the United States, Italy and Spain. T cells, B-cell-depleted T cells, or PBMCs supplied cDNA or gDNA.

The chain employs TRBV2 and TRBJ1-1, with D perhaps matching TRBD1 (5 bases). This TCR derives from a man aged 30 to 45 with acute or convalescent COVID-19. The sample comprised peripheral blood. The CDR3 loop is CASRRQMNTEAFF. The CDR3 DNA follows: TGTGCCAGCCGAAGACAGATGAACACTGAAGCTTTCTTT.